A selection of T cell receptor beta chains follows, all from one sample in a study of T cell clonotyping in hematopoietic cell transplantation. TCRdb's table, derived via immunoSEQ multiplex PCR, lists solely in-frame clones and lacks some. In the table there are approximately 19,000 clones, roughly 82% of which are singletons. The sample here was peripheral blood mononuclear cells, taken before stem cell transplant. The receptor source for this set is a man in his fifties with acute myeloid leukemia. Some clones in this sample may be carry-over from other donors' samples. Both conserved end residues are trimmed from each CDR3. Clone size is given for some rows only: seen once, a few or many times, or a class if the clone is expanded.

clone_size | j_call | v_call | cdr3_aa
. | TRBJ2-5 | TRBV5-1 | ASSPDSPETQY
. | TRBJ1-1 | TRBV11-3 | ASSLDVGSEAF
. | TRBJ2-5 | TRBV5-1 | ASSLGQGGETQY
. | TRBJ2-7 | TRBV4-2 | ASSQVRGGEQY
. | TRBJ2-4 | TRBV25-1 | ASSEGWDGDIQY
. | TRBJ1-3 | TRBV4-3 | ASSTQTGSGNTIY
. | TRBJ2-7 | TRBV6-5 | ASGGVNYEQY
once | TRBJ1-5 | TRBV5-8 | ASSSSPGRNQPQH
. | TRBJ2-1 | TRBV5-1 | ASSLTVTVSGEQF
. | TRBJ2-1 | TRBV13 | ASSLAVGGGRGNEQF
. | TRBJ1-1 | TRBV5-1 | ASRPYGSTEAF
few | TRBJ2-7 | TRBV6-5 | ASRMGQGVVDEQY
. | TRBJ1-5 | TRBV27 | ASSGGRVGSNQPQH
. | TRBJ2-2 | TRBV19 | ASSIRDRDGGELF
. | TRBJ1-1 | TRBV9 | ASSDHRDRGTTEAF
. | TRBJ2-1 | TRBV2 | ASSELVSGGEQF
. | TRBJ2-7 | TRBV5-1 | ASSFGQGAQY
. | TRBJ1-1 | TRBV5-1 | ASSLTGGTEAF
. | TRBJ1-2 | TRBV2 | ASRPSTGNYGYT
. | TRBJ1-2 | TRBV18 | ASSPLGDGNGYT
. | TRBJ2-7 | TRBV6-6 | ASSYRAGGSEQY
. | TRBJ2-1 | TRBV5-4 | ASSLPGLAGGREQF
. | TRBJ2-3 | TRBV4-1 | ASSRGRGGTDTQY
. | TRBJ1-2 | TRBV27 | ASSSLGGADGYT
. | TRBJ1-4 | TRBV7-9 | ASSLWGEKLF
few | TRBJ1-4 | TRBV30 | AWTGWSGHEKLF
. | TRBJ2-3 | TRBV7-2 | ASSLASSGDWDTQY
. | TRBJ1-4 | TRBV15 | ATSRWGVNEKLF
. | TRBJ1-2 | TRBV19 | ASSRDRDGYT
. | TRBJ2-5 | TRBV7-3 | ASSLSGIPGETQY
. | TRBJ2-3 | TRBV5-4 | ASSPDRVTDTQY
. | TRBJ2-7 | TRBV19 | ASKGTGTDYEQY
. | TRBJ1-1 | TRBV7-8 | ASSPYFGNTEAF
few | TRBJ1-2 | TRBV4-3 | ASSQDLSYGYT
. | TRBJ2-1 | TRBV5-1 | ASSPRTSGGPRINNEQF
. | TRBJ1-5 | TRBV4-1 | ASSQVGVVKPQH
. | TRBJ1-2 | TRBV4-3 | ASSPTRQDAYGYT
. | TRBJ2-7 | TRBV19 | ASSTDPQGWYEQY
. | TRBJ2-5 | TRBV9 | ASSTLEGGGETQY
. | TRBJ2-7 | TRBV27 | ASSFRQSSYEQY
few | TRBJ1-2 | TRBV5-4 | ASSYDRRDRKGYT
. | TRBJ2-1 | TRBV6-5 | ASGSWGGTYNEQF
. | TRBJ1-1 | TRBV18 | ASSLRQGDWGTEAF
. | TRBJ2-1 | TRBV7-3 | ASSSSGQDQF
. | TRBJ2-3 | TRBV7-9 | AGIAEGNTQY
. | TRBJ1-3 | TRBV7-2 | ASSLRRSGNTIY
. | TRBJ2-7 | TRBV14 | ASSRKRGGVGFSYEQY
once | TRBJ1-2 | TRBV7-9 | ASSSVTDPRNYGYT
. | TRBJ1-1 | TRBV19 | ASSIRDGNTEAF
. | TRBJ1-1 | TRBV6-5 | ASSYSGGLRTEAF
. | TRBJ2-1 | TRBV9 | ASKGGELAGGSNEQF
. | TRBJ1-2 | TRBV19 | ASSIPNTGGSGYT
. | TRBJ1-6 | TRBV4-2 | ASSQLGRTNSPLH